This entry lists 16 T cell receptor beta chains sequenced from one sample in a study of early T cells in non-severe SARS-CoV-2 infection. One entry per CDR3 protein results from TCRdb running MiXCR on the 5' RACE reads. Among some 80,000 distinct CDR3 sequences listed, around 10% were seen once. Sequencing was performed on whole blood, taken at baseline. The source of these receptors is an adult who was a healthcare worker with PCR-confirmed SARS-CoV-2 infection or an uninfected control (not recorded which). The donor label of this sample is uncertain.

This clonotype was seen at least ten times. The rearrangement links TRBV7-3 to TRBJ2-5; D gene unclear. CDR1 is SGHTA and CDR2 is FQGTGA in the germline V gene. The length of the CDR3 is 15 residues. V dropped 1 base and J dropped 1 base, with 10 bases sitting between them. CDR3 in amino acids: CASSLNPQAQETQYF. DNA of the CDR3: TGTGCCAGCAGCTTAAACCCGCAGGCCCAAGAGACCCAGTACTTC. Looking up the rest from reference TRBV7-3 and TRBJ2-5 gives the full variable domain: GAGVSQTPSNKVTEKGKYVELRCDPISGHTALYWYRQSLGQGPEFLIYFQGTGAADDSGLPNDRFFAVRPEGSVSTLKIQRTERGDSAVYLCASSLNPQAQETQYFGPGTRLLVL.

The DNA for the CDR3 is TGCGCCAGCAGCTTGAAATCAGGACATGCTGAAGCTTTCTTT. Its protein is CASSLKSGHAEAFF. The V call is TRBV5-1, the J call TRBJ1-1, with a weak D call TRBD1 (5 bases). V was pared by 1 base and J by 6 bases, with 13 bases between. The CDR3 sequence is 14 residues long. Per germline, CDR1 SGHRS and CDR2 YFSETQ.

J is TRBJ2-7 and V is TRBV29-1; tentative D call: TRBD2 (6 bases). CDR1 and CDR2 from the germline V gene are SQVTM and ANQGSEA. The V and J ends lost 7 bases and 4 bases respectively, with 14 bases between them. This CDR3 is built from 12 residues. The CDR3 loop reads CSGRGDRYEQYF. In nucleotides, the CDR3 is TGCAGCGGTCGCGGGGATCGGTACGAGCAGTACTTC.

This clonotype was recorded at least ten times. This chain connects TRBV10-3 to TRBJ2-3; no clear D. Germline V lookup: CDR1 ENHRY, CDR2 SYGVKD. Trimming shortened V by 4 bases and J by 2 bases, and 13 bases separated the two germline ends. CDR3 length equals 15 residues. The CDR3 nucleotides read TGTGCCATCAGTGGAGACGGAGACTCCACAGATACGCAGTATTTT. Translation gives CAISGDGDSTDTQYF.

The V call is TRBV9, the J call TRBJ1-2, with D hard to call. The CDR3 has 14 residues. V shed 1 base and J shed 4 bases, with 11 bases lying between them. Germline CDR1 SGDLS, CDR2 YYNGEE. Here the CDR3 DNA reads TGTGCCAGCAGCGTAACTTTTGATCCCTATGGCTACACCTTC. This codes for CASSVTFDPYGYTF.

This clonotype was detected only a few times. The rearrangement uses TRBV5-1 and TRBJ2-7, with TRBD1 as a possible D gene (6 bases). The V gene's germline CDR1 is SGHRS and CDR2 YFSETQ. The germline V and J ends were trimmed by 0 bases and 5 bases, with 9 bases remaining between them. The CDR3 has 13 amino acids. CDR3 coding DNA: TGCGCCAGCAGCTTGGAACAGGGTAACGAGCAGTACTTC. Its translation is CASSLEQGNEQYF.

In this sample, this clonotype turned up many times. The chain has TRBV4-2 and TRBJ2-7; D is unclear. The V gene's germline CDR1 is LGHNA and CDR2 YNFKEQ. The CDR3 consists of 9 residues. Trimming pared 4 bases from V and 11 bases from J, leaving 6 bases between. In nucleotides, the CDR3 is TGTGCCAGCAGCCGGGCGGAGTACTTC. Protein: CASSRAEYF.

The chain couples TRBV7-2 to TRBJ2-2; D perhaps matches TRBD2 (6 bases). The germline V and J ends were trimmed by 5 bases and 0 bases, with 13 bases remaining between them. From germline, CDR1 is SGHTA and CDR2 FQGNSA. The CDR3 length is 16 residues. The CDR3 reads CASSHAGGTNTGELFF. CDR3 nucleotides: TGTGCCAGCAGCCACGCTGGGGGGACGAACACCGGGGAGCTGTTTTTT.

The rearrangement joins TRBV7-3 to TRBJ2-7, with TRBD1 matching over 7 bases. CDR1 is SGHTA, CDR2 FQGTGA, per germline. Trimming took 5 bases from V and 3 from J; bases not matched to a gene: 10. The CDR3 length is 15 residues. CDR3 sequence: CASSKRGGADYEQYF. The CDR3 nucleotides read TGTGCCAGCAGCAAAAGAGGGGGCGCGGACTACGAGCAGTACTTC.

This clonotype was seen ten or more times. Its ends do not fully match the called genes, so a read error is possible. The chain joins TRBV7-9 to TRBJ2-5; 8 bases match TRBD2. The CDR3 contains 14 residues. In germline, CDR1 is SEHNR, CDR2 FQNEAQ (reference sequence). CDR3 nucleotide sequence: TGTGCCAGCATCTTACTAGCGGCCCAAGAGACCCAGTACTTC. As protein: CASILLAAQETQYF.

The rearrangement links TRBV20-1 to TRBJ1-1; D remains ambiguous. CDR1 DFQATT and CDR2 SNEGSKA come from the germline V gene (reference sequence). V lost 3 bases and J 3 bases, leaving 11 bases between the germline ends. The CDR3 totals 13 residues. The CDR3 DNA follows: TGCAGTGCTAGTAACAATTTTTACACTGAAGCTTTCTTT. Protein product: CSASNNFYTEAFF.

There are many counts of this clonotype. The chain uses TRBV18 and TRBJ2-1, with D possibly matching TRBD2 (6 bases). The CDR3 length is 14 residues. The germline CDR1 and CDR2 sequences are KGHSH and LQKENI. Trimming took 6 bases from V and 2 from J, leaving 11 bases between them. The CDR3 spells CASSQGGAYNEQFF. In nucleotides, the CDR3 is TGTGCCAGCTCGCAGGGAGGAGCCTACAATGAGCAGTTCTTC.

This sequence joins TRBV6-6 and TRBJ2-7; 9 bases line up with TRBD1. CDR1 is MNHNY and CDR2 is SVGAGI in the germline V gene (reference sequence). This CDR3 contains 17 residues. V shed 4 bases, J shed 5 bases, and the junction held 15 bases outside the gene matches. Written as DNA, the CDR3 is TGTGCCAGCAGTTCCTCTGGACAGGGGCCACGAGCTAACGAGCAGTACTTC. Translated: CASSSSGQGPRANEQYF.

This clonotype was seen more than once but under ten times. The DNA of the CDR3 is TGCAGTGCTAGAGAGAGAGGGACCCTTCTGTTGGGTGAGCAGTTCTTC. It codes for CSARERGTLLLGEQFF. This chain links TRBV20-1 with TRBJ2-1; TRBD1 or TRBD2 may be the D gene (5 bases each). Germline lookup yields CDR1 DFQATT and CDR2 SNEGSKA (reference sequence). The CDR3 length is 16 residues. Trimming took off 0 bases at V and 9 bases at J, with 21 bases between the two ends.

This clonotype has just a few counts. CDR3 amino acids: CASSLVPSLSTDTQYF. CDR3 DNA: TGTGCCAGCAGCTTGGTGCCTAGTCTTAGCACAGATACGCAGTATTTT. This sequence joins TRBV5-6 and TRBJ2-3; D gene unclear. Germline V gene lookup returns CDR1 SGHDT and CDR2 YYEEEE. The ends were cut back, 0 bases at V and 0 bases at J, with 11 bases in the middle. This CDR3 comprises 16 residues.

Remarks on this clonotype: This may be a read error, as it is one base from a much larger clone. The conserved final phenylalanine or tryptophan is absent from the CDR3, which likely points to a read error. The chain recombines TRBV20-1 with TRBJ2-3, with 7 bases matching TRBD2. CDR1 is DFQATT and CDR2 is SNEGSKA in the germline V gene (reference sequence). The CDR3 has 15 amino acids. The ends lost 3 bases at V and 11 bases at J; junction bases unmatched: 17. The CDR3 bases are TGCAGTGCTAGCTCCCCTAGCGGTGACCGGTGGGGGCAGTATTTG. This codes for CSASSPSGDRWGQYL.